The following is a TCR beta chain sequence with its context. The V gene's germline CDR1 is LNHDA and CDR2 SQIVND (reference sequence). The CDR3 has 13 residues. The trim removed 10 bases at V and 4 bases at J, leaving 4 bases unmatched. The sample comes from a study of blood T cell repertoires in COVID-19. Study in general: Samples came from the United States, Italy and Spain, spanning acute and convalescent COVID-19. Sources were T cells, B-cell-depleted T cells, or PBMCs; the material itself was cDNA or gDNA.

Authors' methods: The authors estimated nucleated cell counts from reference gene primer amplification. This table comes from immunoSEQ multiplex PCR, and its TCRdb copy is limited to in-frame clones, with some not included. V, J and clone size are taken as reported in that table, and D and trimming were inferred from the DNA itself. The sample contains approximately 250,000 clones, 80% to 90% of which appear only once. This TCR was sampled from a woman aged 40 to 49 who had recovered from COVID-19. This chain links TRBV19 with TRBJ2-2; 9 bases are shared with TRBD1. The sequencing sample was made of peripheral blood. The CDR3 nucleotides are TGTGCCACCGGGACAGGGCCCACCGGGGAGCTGTTTTTT. It is translated as CATGTGPTGELFF.